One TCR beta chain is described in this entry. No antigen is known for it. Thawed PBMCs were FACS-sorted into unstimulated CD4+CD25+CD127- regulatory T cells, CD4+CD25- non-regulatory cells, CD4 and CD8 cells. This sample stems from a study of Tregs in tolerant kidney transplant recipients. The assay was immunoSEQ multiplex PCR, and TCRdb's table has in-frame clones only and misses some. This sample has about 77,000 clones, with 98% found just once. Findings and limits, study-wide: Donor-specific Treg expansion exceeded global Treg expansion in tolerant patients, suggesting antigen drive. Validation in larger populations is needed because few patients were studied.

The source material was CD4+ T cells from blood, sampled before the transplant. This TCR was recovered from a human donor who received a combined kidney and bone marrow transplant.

The CDR3 coding sequence is TGTGCCAGCAGGACGATTGGGACTAGCGGGAGAGGGGAGCAGTTCTTC. Translated, it gives CASRTIGTSGRGEQFF. The chain combines TRBV7-2 with TRBJ2-1; 14 nucleotides match TRBD2. The CDR3 extends over 16 amino acids. CDR1 is SGHTA and CDR2 is FQGNSA in the germline V gene. V shed 6 bases and J 10 bases; nucleotides not matched to a gene: 11.